Presented here are 27 T cell receptor beta chains from one specimen sequenced in a study of blood T cells in healthy people across ages. It was with a sample-barcoded 5' primer and a J-beta primer mix that a second PCR of about 6 to 12 cycles was run. TCRdb reprocessed the 5' RACE reads via MiXCR and lists one record per CDR3 protein. Altogether 1.5 million to 1.8 million distinct CDR3 sequences are present, approximately 42% being singletons, with the ten largest covering approximately 4.1%. The sequencing input was blood. These receptors were obtained from a woman between 18 and 30 years old in good health.

This clonotype showed up just a few times. V usage is TRBV7-2 and J usage is TRBJ2-7, with 7 bases matching TRBD1. The V segment lost 1 base and the J segment 7 bases; nucleotides outside the gene matches: 13. The CDR3 spans 16 residues. Germline V gene lookup returns CDR1 SGHTA and CDR2 FQGNSA. CDR3 in amino acids: CASSLEAGDRDLEQYF. CDR3 sequence (DNA): TGTGCCAGCAGCTTAGAGGCTGGAGACAGGGACCTTGAGCAGTACTTC.

The J gene is TRBJ2-1, the V gene TRBV25-1; TRBD2 aligns across 7 bases. This CDR3 comprises 14 residues. Germline V gene lookup returns CDR1 MGHDK and CDR2 SYGVNS. The trim removed 1 base at V and 7 bases at J, leaving 4 bases unmatched. The CDR3 sequence: CASSEWGGSNEQFF. For the CDR3, the DNA is TGTGCCAGCAGTGAATGGGGCGGGAGTAATGAGCAGTTCTTC.

This clonotype was seen more than once but under ten times. The J gene is TRBJ2-5, the V gene TRBV6-1; TRBD2 matches at 11 bases. The J call may be in error: the DNA end matches TRBJ2-7 better. Germline V gene lookup returns CDR1 MNHNS and CDR2 SASEGT. CDR3 size: 15 residues. Here the CDR3 reads CASSEVAGGLYEQYF. CDR3 coding DNA: TGTGCCAGCAGTGAAGTAGCGGGAGGGCTGTACGAGCAGTACTTC.

The sample holds a few counts of this clonotype. The chain links TRBV9 to TRBJ2-1; D is uncertain. V was trimmed by 0 bases and J by 1 base, leaving 8 bases between them. Per germline, CDR1 SGDLS and CDR2 YYNGEE. The CDR3 is 15 amino acids. The CDR3 nucleotides are TGTGCCAGCAGCGTAGTGGTGGGGTCCTACAATGAGCAGTTCTTC. Translating gives CASSVVVGSYNEQFF.

The chain carries TRBV7-3 and TRBJ2-3, with D hard to call. Germline V CDR1 and CDR2: SGHTA, FQGTGA. The germline V and J ends were trimmed by 1 base and 1 base, with 9 bases remaining between them. The CDR3 is made up of 15 amino acids. The CDR3 reads CASSLSRDGTDTQYF. CDR3 bases: TGTGCCAGCAGCTTAAGTCGAGATGGCACAGATACGCAGTATTTT. The full variable domain, in which reference TRBV7-3 and TRBJ2-3 provide the parts outside the CDR3, is GAGVSQTPSNKVTEKGKYVELRCDPISGHTALYWYRQSLGQGPEFLIYFQGTGAADDSGLPNDRFFAVRPEGSVSTLKIQRTERGDSAVYLCASSLSRDGTDTQYFGPGTRLTVL.

The chain recombines TRBV10-3 with TRBJ1-5; weak D call: TRBD1 (5 bases). Germline V gene lookup returns CDR1 ENHRY and CDR2 SYGVKD. V dropped 4 bases and J dropped 0 bases, with 7 bases sitting between them. The CDR3 is 14 residues long. The CDR3 DNA is TGTGCCATCAGTGGGACACATAGCAATCAGCCCCAGCATTTT. Its protein is CAISGTHSNQPQHF.

This clonotype has only a few counts. A much larger clone lies a single base off, so this may be a read error. The chain employs TRBV4-2 and TRBJ2-7; TRBD2 might be the D (6 bases). Trimming removed 1 base at V and 7 bases at J, with 14 bases between. This CDR3 region has 14 residues. Germline loops: CDR1 LGHNA, CDR2 YNFKEQ. The CDR3 here is CASSQGLEVNEQYF. CDR3 nucleotides: TGTGCCAGCAGCCAAGGACTAGAGGTGAATGAGCAGTACTTC.

This chain joins TRBV3-1 and TRBJ2-1; unclear D gene. V lost 10 bases, J lost 0 bases, and 13 bases lay in between. This CDR3 region has 14 residues. Germline CDR1 reads LGHDT; CDR2 reads YNNKEL (reference sequence). CDR3 protein: CATEAGDSYNEQFF. The CDR3 DNA reads TGTGCCACCGAGGCAGGCGACTCCTACAATGAGCAGTTCTTC.

This chain links TRBV10-3 with TRBJ2-1, with TRBD1 identical over 10 bases. This CDR3 region has 14 residues. J was trimmed by 7 bases and V by 6 bases; bases with no gene match: 6. Germline lookup yields CDR1 ENHRY and CDR2 SYGVKD. CDR3 amino acids: CAISRDRGSNEQFF. In DNA, the CDR3 is TGTGCCATCAGCCGGGACAGGGGTTCTAATGAGCAGTTCTTC.

This clonotype was detected a few times. This chain connects TRBV4-3 to TRBJ2-7; 7 positions match TRBD1. The CDR3 is 17 amino acids. Germline trimming cut 5 bases from V and 2 bases from J; bases unmatched to any gene: 15. The germline V gene has CDR1 LGHNA and CDR2 YSLEER. CDR3 amino acids: CASSYISGTAKTYEQYF. CDR3 bases: TGCGCCAGCAGCTACATATCAGGGACAGCCAAGACCTACGAGCAGTACTTC.

This sequence joins TRBV7-2 and TRBJ2-7; D perhaps matches TRBD1 (6 bases). Germline-derived CDR1 and CDR2 are SGHTA and FQGNSA. V lost 5 bases and J 10 bases, leaving 18 bases between the germline ends. The CDR3 has 13 amino acids. The DNA of the CDR3 is TGTGCCAGCAGCCTTGGACCGAGGGGGATCCAGTACTTC. This sequence encodes CASSLGPRGIQYF.

This clonotype was counted between two and nine times. The chain combines TRBV9 with TRBJ2-7; 7 bases map to TRBD1. Looked up from germline, CDR1 is SGDLS and CDR2 is YYNGEE. The J segment lost 0 bases and the V segment lost 2 bases, leaving 5 bases of the junction unmatched. The CDR3 is made up of 15 amino acids. CDR3: CASSVGTVPSYEQYF. CDR3 coding DNA: TGTGCCAGCAGCGTTGGGACAGTTCCCTCCTACGAGCAGTACTTC.

V is TRBV20-1 and J is TRBJ2-5; D is unresolved. This CDR3 region has 14 residues. V lost 5 bases and J 11 bases, leaving 24 bases between the germline ends. Germline V lookup: CDR1 DFQATT, CDR2 SNEGSKA (reference sequence). CDR3 in amino acids: CSAGKNPGRAEQYF. The DNA of the CDR3 is TGCAGTGCTGGAAAAAACCCAGGTAGGGCTGAGCAGTACTTC.

V is TRBV4-2 and J is TRBJ2-1, with TRBD2 as a possible D gene (5 bases). Germline V gene data show CDR1 as LGHNA and CDR2 as YNFKEQ. The CDR3 consists of 19 residues. V was cut by 2 bases and J by 0 bases, with 20 bases left in between. The CDR3 spells CASSQKVRETASSYNEQFF. The CDR3 DNA reads TGTGCCAGCAGCCAAAAAGTGAGGGAGACGGCTAGCTCCTACAATGAGCAGTTCTTC.

There are many counts of this clonotype. The chain couples TRBV29-1 to TRBJ2-4, with TRBD1 as a possible D gene (5 bases). Germline V gene lookup returns CDR1 SQVTM and CDR2 ANQGSEA. CDR3 length: 13 amino acids. V lost 6 bases and J 3 bases, leaving 12 bases between the germline ends. CDR3 sequence (DNA): TGCAGCGTCGAGCAGGGATTCAAAAACATTCAGTACTTC. Its protein product is CSVEQGFKNIQYF.

This clonotype was counted only a few times. The rearrangement uses TRBV25-1 and TRBJ2-2; 7 bases are shared with TRBD2. CDR1 and CDR2 from the germline V gene are MGHDK and SYGVNS. Trimming at V came to 3 bases and at J to 7 bases, leaving 14 bases not matched to a gene. The CDR3 sequence is 17 residues long. As DNA, the CDR3 is TGTGCCAGCAGTGATCCCGGGACTACCGAGGGTGTCGGGGAGCTGTTTTTT. Its translation: CASSDPGTTEGVGELFF.

In DNA, the CDR3 is TGCGCCAGCAGCCCAGGTCTGCTAGCGGGACACAATGAGCAGTTCTTC. Residues: CASSPGLLAGHNEQFF. The chain employs TRBV5-1 and TRBJ2-1; 9 nucleotides align to TRBD2. Germline V lookup: CDR1 SGHRS, CDR2 YFSETQ. This CDR3 is 16 amino acids long. With V trimmed by 4 bases and J by 5 bases, 10 bases remained unmatched.

This clonotype was detected ten times or more. The chain joins TRBV10-3 to TRBJ2-3; either TRBD1 or TRBD2 may supply D (5 bases each). The CDR3 extends over 13 amino acids. V lost 6 bases, J lost 2 bases, and 9 bases lay in between. Per germline, CDR1 ENHRY and CDR2 SYGVKD. The CDR3 DNA reads TGTGCCATCAGCGGGGCTTCCACAGATACGCAGTATTTT. It specifies CAISGASTDTQYF.

The chain links TRBV20-1 to TRBJ2-1; no clear D. Germline V CDR1 and CDR2: DFQATT, SNEGSKA (reference sequence). The CDR3 covers 11 residues. Trimming pared 5 bases from V and 7 bases from J, leaving 9 bases between. CDR3 amino acids: CSALDENEQFF. The CDR3 DNA sequence: TGCAGTGCTCTGGACGAGAATGAGCAGTTCTTC.

The V call is TRBV4-1, the J call TRBJ2-3; TRBD2 is a possible D gene (6 bases). Trimming cost V 4 bases and J 2 bases, with 19 bases left between them. Germline V gives CDR1 MGHRA, CDR2 YSYEKL. The length of the CDR3 is 17 residues. CDR3 sequence: CASSRYYGGEHTDTQYF. In nucleotides, the CDR3 is TGCGCCAGCAGCCGGTACTACGGGGGAGAGCACACAGATACGCAGTATTTT.

This clonotype turned up a few times. The gene calls are TRBV20-1 and TRBJ1-5, with D possibly matching TRBD1 (5 bases). V lost 6 bases and J 5 bases, leaving 17 bases between the germline ends. Germline V lookup: CDR1 DFQATT, CDR2 SNEGSKA (reference sequence). The CDR3 consists of 14 residues. The CDR3 region has the DNA TGCAGTGCAAAATTCACAGGCCTGTATCAGCCCCAGCATTTT. Its protein is CSAKFTGLYQPQHF.

The chain couples TRBV6-2 or TRBV6-3 to TRBJ2-1; 11 bases line up with TRBD2. After removal of 6 bases from V and 8 bases from J, the junction contained 15 bases not matched to a gene. Germline CDR1 MNHEY, CDR2 SVGEGT. The CDR3 length is 17 residues. This CDR3 reads CASRSGTSGLYGYEQFF. The CDR3 DNA reads as TGTGCCAGCAGGTCCGGGACTAGCGGACTGTATGGCTATGAGCAGTTCTTC.

The chain combines TRBV20-1 with TRBJ1-1, with D maybe TRBD1 (5 bases). The V end was cut by 5 bases, the J end by 1 base, with 11 bases between. CDR1 is DFQATT, CDR2 SNEGSKA, per germline (reference sequence). The length of the CDR3 is 13 residues. CDR3 region: CSALQGWNTEAFF. Written as DNA, the CDR3 is TGCAGTGCTCTCCAGGGCTGGAACACTGAAGCTTTCTTT.

This rearrangement joins TRBV5-6 to TRBJ2-7; D possibly corresponds to TRBD1 (6 bases). This CDR3 comprises 13 residues. The germline CDR1 and CDR2 sequences are SGHDT and YYEEEE. Trimming took 3 bases from V and 2 from J, leaving 9 bases between them. The DNA of the CDR3 is TGTGCCAGCAGCTGGACAGTCGCCTACGAGCAGTACTTC. This translates into CASSWTVAYEQYF.

The rearrangement links TRBV6-2 or TRBV6-3 to TRBJ2-1; 12 bases line up with TRBD1. Germline V gene data show CDR1 as MNHEY and CDR2 as SVGEGT. Germline trimming cut 7 bases from V and 7 bases from J; bases unmatched to any gene: 8. The CDR3 is 15 residues long. The CDR3 DNA sequence: TGTGCCAGCAAAGGGACAGGGGGCCTAAGGAATGAGCAGTTCTTC. The encoded protein is CASKGTGGLRNEQFF.

This clonotype was seen a few times. This rearrangement joins TRBV5-1 to TRBJ2-1, with 9 bases lining up with TRBD2. With 4 bases clipped from V and 1 base from J, the junction kept 6 bases outside the gene matches. CDR3 length equals 16 residues. Per germline, CDR1 SGHRS and CDR2 YFSETQ. CDR3 sequence (DNA): TGCGCCAGCAGCGTTAGCGGGAGTGCATCCTACAATGAGCAGTTCTTC. It yields the protein CASSVSGSASYNEQFF.

This clonotype was detected a few times. V is TRBV7-8 and J is TRBJ2-1; D is unclear. V dropped 4 bases and J dropped 6 bases, with 10 bases sitting between them. The length of the CDR3 is 13 residues. In germline, CDR1 is SGHVS, CDR2 FQNEAQ. The CDR3 bases are TGTGCCAGCAGCTATGGGCACAGCAATGAGCAGTTCTTC. Translated, it gives CASSYGHSNEQFF.